Below, 14 T cell receptor beta chains from the same sample are listed, as sequenced in a study of CD8 T cells in Susac syndrome. When the RNA was reverse transcribed, random hexamers were used with an input of about 0.5 to 1 ug. TCRdb recomputed calls from the immunoSEQ multiplex PCR reads with MiXCR, one row per CDR3 protein. The sample carries 77,000 or so distinct CDR3 sequences, about 95% recorded once. The sequencing input was CD8+ T cells from PBMCs. These receptors were taken from a human donor with multiple sclerosis.

CDR3 bases: TGTGCCAGTCGGGCCGTTCTATGGGAGACCCAGTACTTC. It yields the protein CASRAVLWETQYF. The chain has TRBV2 and TRBJ2-5; no clear D. The CDR3 runs to 13 residues. Germline CDR1 and CDR2: SNHLY and FYNNEI. The V end lost 9 bases, the J end lost 5 bases, and 16 bases lay between the germline ends.

The genes are TRBV6-2 or TRBV6-3 and TRBJ1-2, with D unresolved. The CDR3 is made up of 14 amino acids. Trimming took off 2 bases at V and 6 bases at J, with 13 bases between the two ends. Germline V gene sequence: CDR1 MNHEY, CDR2 SVGEGT. DNA for the CDR3: TGTGCCAGCAGTTACCAGGAGGAAGGTAATGGCTACACCTTC. Translation: CASSYQEEGNGYTF.

This chain links TRBV27 with TRBJ1-5; the D gene is possibly TRBD1 (6 bases). The CDR3 length is 13 residues. CDR1 MNHEY and CDR2 SMNVEV come from the germline V gene (reference sequence). The V gene lost 7 bases and the J gene lost 8 bases, with 15 bases spanning the gap. For the CDR3, the DNA is TGTGCCAGCAAACCGCGGGGGCTTGAGCCCCAGCATTTT. Residues: CASKPRGLEPQHF.

The V gene is TRBV7-3, the J gene TRBJ2-1; D tentatively reads TRBD1 or TRBD2 (5 bases each). The CDR3 length is 14 residues. In germline, CDR1 is SGHTA, CDR2 FQGTGA. Trimming removed 1 base at V and 6 bases at J, with 10 bases between. The CDR3 DNA is TGTGCCAGCAGCTTAAACCCGGGGCCCAATGAGCAGTTCTTC. The encoded protein is CASSLNPGPNEQFF. The full variable domain, rest sourced from reference TRBV7-3 and TRBJ2-1, is GAGVSQTPSNKVTEKGKYVELRCDPISGHTALYWYRQSLGQGPEFLIYFQGTGAADDSGLPNDRFFAVRPEGSVSTLKIQRTERGDSAVYLCASSLNPGPNEQFFGPGTRLTVL.

The chain has TRBV4-1 and TRBJ1-2; D is possibly TRBD1 (5 bases). CDR1 and CDR2 from the germline V gene are MGHRA and YSYEKL. V lost 0 bases, J lost 5 bases, and 10 bases lay in between. This CDR3 region has 14 residues. The CDR3 spells CASSQDPGGYGYTF. Here the CDR3 DNA reads TGCGCCAGCAGCCAAGATCCGGGGGGTTATGGCTACACCTTC.

The J gene is TRBJ2-7, the V gene TRBV6-2 or TRBV6-3; TRBD2 agrees at 11 bases. Per germline, CDR1 MNHEY and CDR2 SVGEGT. The CDR3 has 14 residues. J gave up 3 bases and V 5 bases, and 3 bases lay outside the gene matches. CDR3 sequence: CASSPGLAGYEQYF. CDR3 DNA sequence: TGTGCCAGCAGTCCCGGACTAGCGGGCTACGAGCAGTACTTC.

The chain employs TRBV4-3 and TRBJ1-2, with 9 bases identical to TRBD1. The V and J ends lost 4 bases and 4 bases, in that order; junction bases with no gene match: 4. Germline lookup yields CDR1 LGHNA and CDR2 YSLEER. CDR3 length equals 14 residues. The chain's CDR3 is CASSPGQGSYGYTF. In nucleotides, the CDR3 is TGCGCCAGCAGCCCGGGACAGGGTAGCTATGGCTACACCTTC.

For the CDR3, the DNA is TGCGCCAGCAGCCAAGGAAGATCGGGTTTAGCTTTCTTT. Protein: CASSQGRSGLAFF. This sequence joins TRBV4-1 and TRBJ1-1; D is unresolved. Trimming stripped 1 base from V and 10 bases from J, with 13 bases between. From germline, CDR1 is MGHRA and CDR2 YSYEKL. This CDR3 comprises 13 residues.

The chain carries TRBV3-1 and TRBJ2-1; TRBD2 matches at 7 bases. The J segment lost 4 bases and the V segment lost 1 base, leaving 7 bases of the junction unmatched. The V gene's germline CDR1 is LGHDT and CDR2 YNNKEL (reference sequence). CDR3 size: 16 residues. The CDR3 nucleotides are TGTGCCAGCAGCCAAGGTCGGTCTAGCGGTTACAATGAGCAGTTCTTC. Translation: CASSQGRSSGYNEQFF.

The rearrangement links TRBV5-1 to TRBJ2-7, with D perhaps TRBD1 or TRBD2 (5 bases each). Germline V gene sequence: CDR1 SGHRS, CDR2 YFSETQ. The CDR3 loop spans 13 amino acids. Trimming took 3 bases from V and 2 from J, leaving 9 bases between them. CDR3 region: CASSWDGTYEQYF. In nucleotides, the CDR3 is TGCGCCAGCAGCTGGGACGGTACCTACGAGCAGTACTTC.

The rearrangement joins TRBV5-6 to TRBJ1-2; unclear D gene. CDR1 and CDR2 (germline): SGHDT, YYEEEE. V lost 1 base, J lost 2 bases, and 9 bases lay in between. The CDR3 consists of 14 residues. This CDR3 is CASSLRQSNYGYTF. In DNA, the CDR3 is TGTGCCAGCAGCTTGCGGCAGTCCAACTATGGCTACACCTTC.

This chain uses TRBV4-1 with TRBJ1-6, with D possibly being TRBD1 (5 bases). Germline V gives CDR1 MGHRA, CDR2 YSYEKL. V lost 3 bases and J lost 8, with 14 bases in between. This CDR3 is 15 amino acids long. Here the CDR3 DNA reads TGCGCCAGCAGCCACCCTGGAGGGGAGGATTCACCCCTCCACTTT. Its translation is CASSHPGGEDSPLHF.

The rearrangement uses TRBV30 and TRBJ1-2, with 8 bases identical to TRBD1. The CDR3 sequence is 14 residues long. Germline V gene sequence: CDR1 GTSNPN, CDR2 SVGIG (reference sequence). J lost 4 bases, V lost 3 bases, and 7 bases had no gene match. The CDR3 reads CAWRARGRGYGYTF. In DNA, the CDR3 is TGTGCCTGGAGGGCCAGGGGGCGCGGCTATGGCTACACCTTC.

This rearrangement joins TRBV7-9 to TRBJ1-2; no reliable D call. Germline CDR1 reads SEHNR; CDR2 reads FQNEAQ (reference sequence). The CDR3 has 17 amino acids. Trimming removed 1 base from V and 2 bases from J, with 17 bases in between. The CDR3 nucleotides are TGTGCCAGCAGCTTAGGTCCCGTCCCAGGCTTCAACTATGGCTACACCTTC. Its translation is CASSLGPVPGFNYGYTF.